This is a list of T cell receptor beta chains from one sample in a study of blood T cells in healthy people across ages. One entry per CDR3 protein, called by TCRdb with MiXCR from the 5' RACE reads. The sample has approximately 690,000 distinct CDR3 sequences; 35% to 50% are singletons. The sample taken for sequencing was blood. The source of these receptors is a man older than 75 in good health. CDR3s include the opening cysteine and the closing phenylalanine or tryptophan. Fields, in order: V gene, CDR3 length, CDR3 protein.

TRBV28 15 CASSLGGVRTYEQYF
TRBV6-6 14 CASSYSSQQETQYF
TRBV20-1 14 CSARDPTGGQPQHF
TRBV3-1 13 CASSRGQGAQQYF
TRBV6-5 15 CASRLGGRNTGELFF
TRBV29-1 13 CSVEDGRGHGYTF
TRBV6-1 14 CASSEYAGGFEQFF
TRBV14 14 CASSELTSGNTQYF
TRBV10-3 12 CAISGHLYEQFF
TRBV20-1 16 CSASSPGTGRNYGYTF
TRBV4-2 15 CASSLGPASSYEQYF
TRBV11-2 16 CASSLDGRSSYNEQFF
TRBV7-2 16 CASSSLFAGVGDTQYF
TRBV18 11 CASSEGDEQFF
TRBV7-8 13 CASSPGQGVEQYF
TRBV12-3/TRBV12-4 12 CATAGVNQPQHF
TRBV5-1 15 CASSDPQGTQETQYF
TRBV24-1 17 CATSESGLASSYNEQYF
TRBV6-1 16 CASSPKDRGLPGGYTF
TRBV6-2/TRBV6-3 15 CASRSQGLGTETQYF
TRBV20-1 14 CSARDPNSRTEAFF
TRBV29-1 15 CSVKRRDREGTEAFF
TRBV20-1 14 CSATGTSGVYGQYF
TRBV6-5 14 CASSCRDPVRGYTF
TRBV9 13 CASSLSLEETQYF
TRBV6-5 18 CASSYSRTSGRVVETQYF
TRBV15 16 CATSLNRGPSNEKLFF
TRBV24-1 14 CATQGAFSNQPQHF
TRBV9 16 CASSVVGGGGHNEQFF
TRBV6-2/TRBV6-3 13 CASSYATDARQYF
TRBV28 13 CASTPDRGREQYF
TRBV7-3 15 CASSTSGAHYNEQYF
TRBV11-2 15 CASSEGQGIYYEQYF
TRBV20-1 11 CSAGLTDEQFF
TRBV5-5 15 CASSLGFAVSYEQYF
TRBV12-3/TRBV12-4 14 CASRRPAFYNEQFF
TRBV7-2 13 CASSLANRDEQYF
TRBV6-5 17 CASSYGSSGGGTDTQYF
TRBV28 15 CASSFSSGGHYEQYF
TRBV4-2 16 CASSQDIDRGHYGYTF
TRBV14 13 CASSQGIRETQYF
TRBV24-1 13 CATSDLNLGGQFF
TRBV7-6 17 CASSLVGGQGGTGELFF
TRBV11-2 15 CASSLVGGSTDTQYF
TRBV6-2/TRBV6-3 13 CASRPLGAYEQYF
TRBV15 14 CATSRAQKGTQAFF
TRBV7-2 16 CASSLAERQRNYGYTF
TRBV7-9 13 CASSSGQGTKLFF
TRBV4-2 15 CASSQDGRKQETQFF
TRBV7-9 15 CASSLASGQKETQYF
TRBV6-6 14 CASSYSKGQGGYTF
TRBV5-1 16 CASVELAGGPSNEQFF
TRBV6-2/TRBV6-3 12 CASSFTHETQFF
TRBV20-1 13 CSEGSTAKSIQYF
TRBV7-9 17 CASSLSSLHRGLYEQYF